This TCR beta chain was identified during a study of PD-1 blockade in classical Hodgkin lymphoma. Study-wide background: Nivolumab was administered to patients intravenously at 3 mg/kg every 2 weeks. Broader study findings: TCR diversity in CD4+, not CD8+, cells rose significantly by C4D1.

CDR1 is SGHKS and CDR2 is YYEKEE in the germline V gene (reference sequence). The CDR3 is 16 residues long. Trimming stripped 4 bases from V and 2 bases from J, with 16 bases between. In the case of this clone: What it binds is not known.

Time point described: cycle 4 day 1 (C4D1), after more than five weeks of nivolumab. No patient escaped relapse after autologous stem cell transplantation, and brentuximab vedotin exposure varied. Profiled with immunoSEQ multiplex PCR; TCRdb holds only in-frame clones, not every one. The top ten clones hold less than 4.5% of a sample with roughly 27,000 clones, roughly 72% of them seen once. This clonotype was sampled from a human donor with classical Hodgkin lymphoma. This chain links TRBV5-5 with TRBJ1-5; D may be TRBD1 (5 bases). This sample comprised peripheral blood mononuclear cells (PBMCs), obtained before the fourth cycle of nivolumab. CDR3 residues: CASSLGHAGRNQPQHF. The CDR3 DNA reads TGTGCCAGCAGCCTCGGACACGCTGGGCGCAATCAGCCCCAGCATTTT.